This TCR beta chain was profiled in a study of tumor and adjacent non-tumor tissue in lung cancer (dated by TCRdb to 2017 to 2018). At the level of the whole study: By cancer type, the cohort comprised around 11 adenocarcinoma patients, a couple of squamous cell carcinoma patients and 1 small cell lung cancer patient. Sequencing produced more than 100,000,000 productive TCRbeta reads in total, an average of about 4.2 million reads per sample. Among the 15 or so patients, ages ranged from roughly 31 to 80 years, 10 were men and 5 were women, and disease was TNM stage I to III. Using bulk TCRbeta repertoires from roughly 14 lung cancer patients, the study set lung tumor tissue side by side with matched distant non-tumor lung tissue. For each patient, one tumor sample and one normal lung sample were taken, giving about 29 paired specimens that underwent TCRbeta CDR3 sequencing. What the authors observed across the whole study: With only approximately 16 patients in the cohort, the authors noted that larger samples and more detailed clinical data are needed. Because peripheral blood was not sequenced, blood TCRbeta repertoires in the lung cancer patients of the study were not examined. A significantly larger cumulative share of the repertoire was made up by the top 100 clones in normal lung than in tumor tissue. Neither the sequencing platform nor unique molecular identifiers are named or mentioned anywhere in the methods. Tumor tissue showed significantly greater TCR diversity (inverse Simpson) than normal lung tissue (approximately 430 vs 150, P = 0.0075, Mann-Whitney U test). Younger patients had significantly higher TCR diversity, and higher tumor TCR diversity was associated with shorter overall and disease-free survival.

From the cysteine through the phenylalanine, the CDR3 covers 13 amino acids. The kept DNA is CDR3 alone, 39 bases in frame from the first base. CDR1 and CDR2 are read off the germline V gene (reference sequence) as DFQATT and SNEGSKA. At the junction V is shortened by 3 bases and J by 3 bases, with 8 bases in between. RNA was isolated from bulk unsorted tissue, and RNA quality was assessed with a NanoDrop ND-1000 and an Agilent 2100. Newly diagnosed lung cancer patients without prior chemotherapy who had been admitted for thoracic surgery in China between August and November 2014 were enrolled as donors. Patients who had received previous radiotherapy or chemotherapy, or who had another concurrent cancer, were excluded from the study. Surgical tissue pieces of about 1-2.2 cm3 were preserved in RNAlater solution and stored at -80 °C until use. As concerns this clonotype: Its antigen specificity is not known. Base qualities are missing; no much larger clone stands one base away.

The library was made by multiplex PCR. TCRdb lists the instrument as Illumina HiSeq 2500. TCRbeta libraries were constructed through three rounds of nested PCR with primers (Table S4) according to protocols adapted from ARM-PCR. Before sequencing, PCR products of 200-500 bp were cut from the gel and purified using the QIAquick gel extraction kit. On the study's bioinformatics: Reads were cleaned with Trimmomatic, merged with FLASH into complete CDR3 sequences, and assigned to V(D)J germline segments with MiTCR. Clonal diversity was calculated as the inverse Simpson's index using VDJtools. Productive reads were defined as in-frame sequences without a premature stop codon. The raw public reads went through TCRdb reprocessing: fastp at Q25, MiXCR clone calling, in-frame beta chains kept. When rows share a CDR3 protein, they turn into one entry using the most common DNA and genes. The V and J calls come from TCRdb's annotation, not from the publication. The sample table records 70,000 to 90,000 distinct CDR3 sequences; 80% of these occur just once. Of the sample, approximately 12% falls within the top ten clones.

Sequencing was carried out using lung tumor tissue. In this chain, TRBV20-1 is recombined with TRBJ2-2; the D gene is not confidently resolved. The sequence was obtained from a woman aged 50 to 65 with non-small cell lung cancer. This receptor carries the CDR3 CSASRSHTGELFF. Here is the DNA: TGCAGTGCTAGTAGATCCCACACCGGGGAGCTGTTTTTT.